This TCR beta chain was identified during a study of T cell responses to AZD1222 COVID-19 vaccine. Only in-frame clones appear in the TCRdb table, and some are missing; sequencing was by immunoSEQ multiplex PCR. Of about 170,000 clones in the sample, roughly nine tenths were seen once. Between the trimmed V and J ends, which lost 4 bases and 5 bases, there was a span of 15 bases. The CDR3 contains 14 residues. Germline CDR1 SGDLS, CDR2 YYNGEE. The sample here was peripheral blood, taken 28 days after the second AZD1222 dose. This chain links TRBV9 with TRBJ1-1; D might be TRBD1 (5 bases). This receptor was taken from an adult who received the AZD1222 COVID-19 vaccine. The CDR3 DNA follows: TGTGCCAGCAGCTTAGACGAGGGGCGGACTGAAGCTTTCTTT. Protein sequence: CASSLDEGRTEAFF.